These 20 T cell receptor beta chains were all obtained from the same sample, sequenced in a study of identical twins. TCRdb ran MiXCR on the 5' RACE reads and lists one entry per CDR3 protein. The sample shows over 200,000 distinct CDR3 sequences, approximately 9% of them seen only once. Source material: memory (CD45RO+) T cells sorted from blood. These receptors all stem from a woman aged 18-29 years in good health.

The rearrangement joins TRBV10-2 to TRBJ2-2, with 7 nucleotides matching TRBD1. Germline trimming cut 6 bases from V and 5 bases from J; bases unmatched to any gene: 12. The germline V gene has CDR1 WSHSY and CDR2 SAAADI. The CDR3 runs to 16 residues. CDR3 in amino acids: CASSADRAVGTGELFF. CDR3 nucleotide sequence: TGCGCCAGCAGCGCAGACAGGGCTGTTGGTACCGGGGAGCTGTTTTTT.

The chain couples TRBV30 to TRBJ1-5; D remains unclear. CDR3 length: 13 residues. From germline, CDR1 is GTSNPN and CDR2 SVGIG (reference sequence). V lost 5 bases to trimming and J lost 7 bases, with 15 bases between them. CDR3 sequence (DNA): TGTGCCTGGCAGTACAGTTTAGGGCAGCCCCAGCATTTT. Translating it yields CAWQYSLGQPQHF.

This clonotype was seen just once. The chain is built from TRBV13 and TRBJ1-1; possibly TRBD1 for D (5 bases). The V end lost 2 bases, the J end lost 4 bases, and 14 bases lay between the germline ends. CDR3 length: 15 residues. The germline V gene has CDR1 PRHDT and CDR2 FYEKMQ (reference sequence). The chain's CDR3 is CASSLLVGGITEAFF. CDR3 DNA: TGTGCCAGCAGCTTATTGGTGGGGGGGATCACTGAAGCTTTCTTT.

The rearrangement joins TRBV5-4 to TRBJ2-3, with D unclear. This CDR3 region has 15 residues. In germline, CDR1 is SGHNT, CDR2 YYREEE (reference sequence). V was pared by 2 bases and J by 1 base, with 11 bases between. The chain's CDR3 is CASSFRTTGTDTQYF. CDR3 bases: TGTGCCAGCAGCTTTCGTACTACCGGCACAGATACGCAGTATTTT.

This clonotype was picked up a small number of times. The genes are TRBV4-3 and TRBJ2-3, with D perhaps TRBD2 (6 bases). CDR1 and CDR2 from the germline V gene are LGHNA and YSLEER. This CDR3 is built from 19 residues. V was shortened by 0 bases and J by 4 bases, with 23 bases between the two germline ends. Here the CDR3 DNA reads TGCGCCAGCAGCCAAGAGGGCTGGGGACTTGGCAGGGACGCAGATACGCAGTATTTT. It yields the protein CASSQEGWGLGRDADTQYF.

In its sample, this clonotype was seen a few times. The chain combines TRBV10-3 with TRBJ2-2; TRBD2 is a possible D gene (6 bases). This CDR3 has 14 amino acids. Germline CDR1 and CDR2: ENHRY and SYGVKD. V lost 6 bases, J lost 4 bases, and 12 bases lay in between. CDR3 in amino acids: CAIRLGTFTGELFF. DNA of the CDR3: TGTGCCATCAGACTCGGGACTTTCACCGGGGAGCTGTTTTTT.

This clonotype was counted ten times or more. The chain combines TRBV7-9 with TRBJ1-1, with TRBD1 as a possible D gene (5 bases). This CDR3 has 14 amino acids. Germline CDR1 and CDR2: SEHNR and FQNEAQ (reference sequence). V was pared by 4 bases and J by 5 bases, with 14 bases between. The CDR3 sequence: CASSYPPRATEAFF. For the CDR3, the DNA is TGTGCCAGCAGCTACCCCCCCAGGGCTACTGAAGCTTTCTTT. The full variable domain, with the rest looked up from reference TRBV7-9 and TRBJ1-1, is DTGVSQNPRHKITKRGQNVTFRCDPISEHNRLYWYRQTLGQGPEFLTYFQNEAQLEKSRLLSDRFSAERPKGSFSTLEIQRTEQGDSAMYLCASSYPPRATEAFFGQGTRLTVV.

This clonotype turned up a few times. This rearrangement joins TRBV5-5 to TRBJ1-5; D is undetermined. CDR1 is SGHKS, CDR2 YYEKEE, per germline (reference sequence). The CDR3 sequence is 15 residues long. Trimming left V 6 bases short and J 3 bases short, with 16 bases between. Written as DNA, the CDR3 is TGTGCCAGCAACTCCTTAGGCCAGGCCAATCAGCCCCAGCATTTT. Encoded protein: CASNSLGQANQPQHF.

The sample holds a few counts of this clonotype. The chain carries TRBV6-2 or TRBV6-3 and TRBJ2-4; 7 positions match TRBD1. Trimming removed 4 bases from V and 4 bases from J; junction bases left unmatched: 7. Germline V lookup: CDR1 MNHEY, CDR2 SVGEGT. CDR3 length equals 15 residues. In nucleotides, the CDR3 is TGTGCCAGCAGTTCGACAGGGTCGGGGAAAAACATTCAGTACTTC. It is translated as CASSSTGSGKNIQYF.

Only a few counts were recorded for this clonotype. The rearrangement links TRBV10-3 to TRBJ2-7, with TRBD1 matching 9 bases. The junction had 6 bases not matched to a gene; V was cut back by 6 bases and J by 6 bases. CDR1 ENHRY and CDR2 SYGVKD come from the germline V gene. This CDR3 is built from 13 residues. The CDR3 region is CAIRPGQGSEQYF. CDR3 sequence (DNA): TGTGCCATCAGACCGGGACAGGGATCCGAGCAGTACTTC.

This clonotype was seen a few times. In this CDR3 the conserved last residue, phenylalanine or tryptophan, is missing, so a read error is likely. V usage is TRBV12-3 or TRBV12-4 and J usage is TRBJ2-7; D is undetermined. V was pared by 6 bases and J by 0 bases, with 12 bases between. The CDR3 consists of 14 residues. The CDR3 DNA follows: TGTGCCAGCAGGGGTGGTGTGACCTCCTACGAGCAGTACCTC. This sequence encodes CASRGGVTSYEQYL.

This clonotype was detected a few times. The chain's CDR3 is CASSLPLDRGIGNTIYF. Written as DNA, the CDR3 is TGTGCCAGCAGTTTACCCCTCGACAGGGGGATAGGAAACACCATATATTTT. The chain links TRBV27 to TRBJ1-3, with TRBD1 matching 9 bases. With 2 bases clipped from V and 4 bases from J, the junction kept 9 bases outside the gene matches. The CDR3 length is 17 residues. Germline V gene data show CDR1 as MNHEY and CDR2 as SMNVEV (reference sequence).

This clonotype showed up just a few times. The chain uses TRBV10-3 and TRBJ1-2; the D is unclear. V lost 0 bases and J lost 3, with 2 bases in between. The CDR3 runs 12 residues. Germline CDR1 is ENHRY and CDR2 is SYGVKD. The CDR3 region is CAISESDYGYTF. CDR3 DNA sequence: TGTGCCATCAGTGAGTCAGACTATGGCTACACCTTC.

There are a few counts of this clonotype. J is TRBJ2-3 and V is TRBV20-1; 7 nucleotides line up with TRBD2. Germline CDR1 reads DFQATT; CDR2 reads SNEGSKA (reference sequence). This CDR3 has 16 residues. Losses at the gene ends were 3 bases for V and 3 bases for J; bases not matched to a gene: 12. The chain's CDR3 is CSASERRAGDTDTQYF. CDR3 bases: TGCAGTGCTAGCGAAAGGAGGGCGGGAGATACAGATACGCAGTATTTT.

This clonotype was recorded at least ten times. The gene calls are TRBV7-6 and TRBJ2-7, with no clear D. Trimming shortened V by 2 bases and J by 5 bases, and 10 bases separated the two germline ends. The CDR3 totals 13 residues. CDR1 is SGHVS, CDR2 FNYEAQ, per germline. CDR3 sequence: CASSLNKRDEQYF. DNA for the CDR3: TGTGCCAGCAGCTTAAATAAGAGAGACGAGCAGTACTTC.

This clonotype has a count of ten or more. CDR3 amino acids: CASSSGDNSPLHF. DNA for the CDR3: TGTGCCAGCAGTTCAGGGGATAATTCACCCCTCCACTTT. The J gene is TRBJ1-6, the V gene TRBV12-3 or TRBV12-4, with D maybe TRBD1 (6 bases). This CDR3 contains 13 residues. The ends were cut back, 4 bases at V and 5 bases at J, with 6 bases in the middle.

This clonotype has a handful of counts. This chain connects TRBV10-3 to TRBJ2-3; TRBD1 matches at 9 bases. The J segment lost 5 bases and the V segment lost 10 bases, leaving 13 bases of the junction unmatched. The CDR3 extends over 15 amino acids. CDR1 and CDR2 from the germline V gene are ENHRY and SYGVKD. The CDR3 nucleotides are TGTGCCACCGGAAAGGACAGGGGCCAGGGAGATACGCAGTATTTT. Its protein is CATGKDRGQGDTQYF.

This clonotype was seen at least ten times. The rearrangement joins TRBV12-3 or TRBV12-4 to TRBJ2-7, with 7 positions matching TRBD2. This CDR3 has 16 amino acids. J gave up 0 bases and V 6 bases, and 11 bases lay outside the gene matches. The CDR3 region has the DNA TGTGCCAGCAGCCTCGGACTAGTTTCCTCCTCCTACGAGCAGTACTTC. This translates into CASSLGLVSSSYEQYF.

This clonotype was counted a few times. This rearrangement joins TRBV7-9 to TRBJ1-1, with TRBD1 identical over 7 bases. The CDR3 spans 15 residues. The ends lost 5 bases at V and 1 base at J; junction bases unmatched: 7. From germline, CDR1 is SEHNR and CDR2 FQNEAQ (reference sequence). The CDR3 region is CASSPYRGKNTEAFF. DNA for the CDR3: TGTGCCAGCAGCCCGTACAGGGGTAAGAACACTGAAGCTTTCTTT.

In its sample, this clonotype was seen many times. This chain uses TRBV25-1 with TRBJ2-7; 7 nucleotides line up with TRBD1. The J segment lost 0 bases and the V segment lost 5 bases, leaving 7 bases of the junction unmatched. The CDR3 extends over 15 amino acids. Germline CDR1 and CDR2: MGHDK and SYGVNS. The CDR3, as DNA: TGTGCCAGCAGTACAGGACAGGCAAGCTCCTACGAGCAGTACTTC. Amino acid sequence: CASSTGQASSYEQYF.